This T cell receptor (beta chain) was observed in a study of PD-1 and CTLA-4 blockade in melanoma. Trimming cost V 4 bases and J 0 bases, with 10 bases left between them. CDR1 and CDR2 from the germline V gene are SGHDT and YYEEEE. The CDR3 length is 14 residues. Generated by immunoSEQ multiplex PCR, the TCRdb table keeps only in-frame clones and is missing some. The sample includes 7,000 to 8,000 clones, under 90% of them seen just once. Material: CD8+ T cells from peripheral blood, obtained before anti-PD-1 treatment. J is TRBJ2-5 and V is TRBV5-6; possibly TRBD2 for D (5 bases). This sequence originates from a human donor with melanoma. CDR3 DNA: TGTGCCAGCAGCGACGGACTGAACCAAGAGACCCAGTACTTC. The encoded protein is CASSDGLNQETQYF.